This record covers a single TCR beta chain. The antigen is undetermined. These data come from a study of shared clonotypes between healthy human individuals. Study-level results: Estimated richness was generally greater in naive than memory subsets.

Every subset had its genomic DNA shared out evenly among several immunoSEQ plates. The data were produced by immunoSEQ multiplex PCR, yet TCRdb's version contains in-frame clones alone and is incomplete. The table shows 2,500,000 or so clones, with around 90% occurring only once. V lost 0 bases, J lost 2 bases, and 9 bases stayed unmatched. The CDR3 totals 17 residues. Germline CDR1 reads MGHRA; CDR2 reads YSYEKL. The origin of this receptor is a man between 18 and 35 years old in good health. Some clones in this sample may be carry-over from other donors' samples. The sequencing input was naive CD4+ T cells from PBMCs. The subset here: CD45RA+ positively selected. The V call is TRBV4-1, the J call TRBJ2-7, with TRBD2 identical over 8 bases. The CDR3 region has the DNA TGCGCCAGCAGCCAAGATCGCCTAGCGGGCCCTCCCTACGAGCAGTACTTC. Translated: CASSQDRLAGPPYEQYF.